The rows below give T cell receptor beta chains drawn from one sample of a study of OX40 agonist ivuxolimab in advanced cancers. Produced via immunoSEQ multiplex PCR; TCRdb's table is partial and in-frame only. The sample holds 67,000 or so clones, roughly 88% seen once. This specimen was CD4+ or CD8+ T cells sorted from blood, taken in a trial of the OX40 agonist ivuxolimab. The source of these receptors is an adult with an advanced solid tumor such as melanoma, head and neck, liver or kidney cancer. Each CDR3 is given with its conserved first and last residue. The D gene is left open where the match is weak. Clone size is not always given. Where it is, it says once, few, many or a class for expanded clones.

j_gene: TRBJ2-4
v_gene: TRBV30
d_gene: NA
abundance: NA
CDR3nt: TGTGCCTGGAGTGTGGCAGGAGAGACTAACGGGTACTTC
CDR3aa: CAWSVAGETNGYF

j_gene: TRBJ2-1
v_gene: TRBV30
d_gene: NA
abundance: NA
CDR3nt: TGTGCCTGGAGTACCCGTTGGGCAGGGATTGGCAATGAGCAGTTCTTC
CDR3aa: CAWSTRWAGIGNEQFF

j_gene: TRBJ1-1
v_gene: TRBV6-5
d_gene: TRBD1
abundance: few
CDR3nt: TGTGCCACTCGTGCAGGGGGAAGGAAAGCTTTCTTT
CDR3aa: CATRAGGRKAFF

j_gene: TRBJ2-7
v_gene: TRBV6-1
d_gene: TRBD1
abundance: NA
CDR3nt: TGTGCCAGCACCGGGACAGGGAGCTCCTACGAGCAGTACTTC
CDR3aa: CASTGTGSSYEQYF

j_gene: TRBJ2-1
v_gene: TRBV13
d_gene: NA
abundance: NA
CDR3nt: TGTGCCAGCAGCTTAACACTTTCTAGGGCCCTAGGTGATGAGCAGTTCTTC
CDR3aa: CASSLTLSRALGDEQFF

j_gene: TRBJ2-6
v_gene: TRBV6-5
d_gene: NA
abundance: NA
CDR3nt: TGTGCCAGTACCAGGGGCTCTGGGGCCAACGTCCTGACTTTC
CDR3aa: CASTRGSGANVLTF

j_gene: TRBJ1-2
v_gene: TRBV5-5
d_gene: NA
abundance: NA
CDR3nt: TGTGCCAGCAGTCCGACAGTTAACTATGGCTACACCTTC
CDR3aa: CASSPTVNYGYTF

j_gene: TRBJ1-4
v_gene: TRBV9
d_gene: TRBD1
abundance: NA
CDR3nt: TGTGCCAGCAGCGTGGGACAGGGGTATGAAAAACTGTTTTTT
CDR3aa: CASSVGQGYEKLFF

j_gene: TRBJ2-2
v_gene: TRBV5-4
d_gene: TRBD2
abundance: NA
CDR3nt: TGTGCCAGCAGCTTTGGACTAGCGGTGAACACCGGGGAGCTGTTTTTT
CDR3aa: CASSFGLAVNTGELFF

j_gene: TRBJ2-7
v_gene: TRBV4-1
d_gene: TRBD2
abundance: NA
CDR3nt: TGCGCCAGCAGCCAAGACCCGGGGGGGAAGGCCTACGAGCAGTACTTC
CDR3aa: CASSQDPGGKAYEQYF

j_gene: TRBJ2-3
v_gene: TRBV30
d_gene: TRBD1
abundance: NA
CDR3nt: TGTGCCTGGACGACAGGGGGGGCTACAGATACGCAGTATTTT
CDR3aa: CAWTTGGATDTQYF

j_gene: TRBJ1-1
v_gene: TRBV19
d_gene: NA
abundance: NA
CDR3nt: TGTGCCAGTAGTATATCCGGGACGGACGGCGCGGGGGCTGAAGCTTTCTTT
CDR3aa: CASSISGTDGAGAEAFF

j_gene: TRBJ1-4
v_gene: TRBV28
d_gene: TRBD1
abundance: NA
CDR3nt: TGTGCCAGCAGTTCGTTCGGACAGGGGTTATGGGAAAAACTGTTTTTT
CDR3aa: CASSSFGQGLWEKLFF

j_gene: TRBJ1-5
v_gene: TRBV18
d_gene: TRBD1
abundance: NA
CDR3nt: TGTGCCAGCTCACCTACAGGGGGCGCAGGTCAGCCCCAGCATTTT
CDR3aa: CASSPTGGAGQPQHF

j_gene: TRBJ1-2
v_gene: TRBV6-6
d_gene: NA
abundance: few
CDR3nt: TGTGCCAGCAGTCAAACAGGGTCTGGCTACACCTTC
CDR3aa: CASSQTGSGYTF

j_gene: TRBJ2-1
v_gene: TRBV2
d_gene: TRBD1
abundance: NA
CDR3nt: TGTGCCAGCAGTGAAAATAGGGACAGGGGTAATGAGCAGTTCTTC
CDR3aa: CASSENRDRGNEQFF